This record covers a single T cell receptor (beta chain). Its antigen is as yet unknown. The sample originates from a study of shared clonotypes between healthy human individuals. Under the authors' procedure: There were no quality scores in the junction-only immunoSEQ sequences, so filtering differed. Some clones are missing from TCRdb's copy, which holds only in-frame ones; the method was immunoSEQ multiplex PCR. V, J and clone size are taken as reported in that table, and D and trimming were inferred from the DNA itself. The repertoire holds hundreds of thousands of clones, about 74% seen once, with around 12% in the top ten. Study-wide points: Donor clonotype sharing was expected to depend on sequencing depth.

The CDR3 extends over 14 amino acids. Looked up from germline, CDR1 is MNHNS and CDR2 is SASEGT. V lost 2 bases to trimming and J lost 2 bases, with 10 bases between them. Material for sequencing was PBMCs. The source of this sequence is a woman in her thirties or forties in good health. Some clones in this sample may be carry-over from other donors' samples. V gene TRBV6-1 combines with J gene TRBJ2-7; D is ambiguous. The CDR3 reads CASSEMWGTYEQYF. Written as DNA, the CDR3 is TGTGCCAGCAGTGAAATGTGGGGAACCTACGAGCAGTACTTC.